The 24 T cell receptor beta chains reported below all come from one sample, sequenced in a study of human T cells and chemical hapten exposure. As to time point: patch test 2, 6 weeks after DPC sensitization. Treatment described: therapeutic diphenylcyclopropenone sensitization with weekly scalp DPC. One entry per CDR3 protein results from TCRdb running MiXCR on the RACE reads. The table records about 42,000 distinct CDR3 sequences, 8.5% to 10% of them present only once. Material: whole blood, obtained in connection with sensitization to the hapten diphenylcyclopropenone (DPC). The receptors derive from a woman between 35 and 50 years old with alopecia areata. Some clones in this sample may be carry-over from other donors' samples.

This clonotype was detected a few times. The V and J genes are TRBV20-1 and TRBJ2-1; TRBD2 agrees at 8 bases. V dropped 1 base and J dropped 0; count of bases not matched to a gene: 8. Germline V gene data show CDR1 as DFQATT and CDR2 as SNEGSKA (reference sequence). CDR3 length equals 17 residues. The CDR3 coding sequence is TGCAGTGCTAGAGTCGCCAGCGGGGGCGGCTCCTACAATGAGCAGTTCTTC. It specifies CSARVASGGGSYNEQFF.

This clonotype was seen at least ten times. The V call is TRBV7-6, the J call TRBJ1-3; 9 bases map to TRBD1. The V gene end was trimmed by 5 bases and the J gene end by 6 bases; junction bases not matched to a gene: 5. CDR3 length: 14 amino acids. Germline CDR1 is SGHVS and CDR2 is FNYEAQ. CDR3 nucleotide sequence: TGTGCCAGCAGCCGGGGACAGGGAGAAAACACCATATATTTT. Encoded protein: CASSRGQGENTIYF. The whole variable domain, remainder taken from reference TRBV7-6 and TRBJ1-3, is GAGVSQSPRYKVTKRGQDVALRCDPISGHVSLYWYRQALGQGPEFLTYFNYEAQQDKSGLPNDRFSAERPEGSISTLTIQRTEQRDSAMYRCASSRGQGENTIYFGEGSWLTVV.

This clonotype has ten or more counts. The chain carries TRBV29-1 and TRBJ2-1; tentative D call: TRBD2 (6 bases). Trimming left V 3 bases short and J 9 bases short, with 12 bases between. The CDR3 has 12 residues. Germline V CDR1 and CDR2: SQVTM, ANQGSEA. This CDR3 is CSVDGGLSEQFF. The CDR3 nucleotides are TGCAGCGTTGATGGGGGGTTGAGTGAGCAGTTCTTC.

This clonotype came up many times. The chain links TRBV7-3 to TRBJ2-5; D is perhaps TRBD2 (6 bases). The germline V gene encodes CDR1 SGHTA and CDR2 FQGTGA. CDR3 length equals 15 residues. V was pared by 1 base and J by 2 bases, with 11 bases between. CDR3 bases: TGTGCCAGCAGCTTAATGCGGGGTCGGCAAGAGACCCAGTACTTC. It is translated as CASSLMRGRQETQYF. The full variable domain, in which reference TRBV7-3 and TRBJ2-5 provide the parts outside the CDR3, is GAGVSQTPSNKVTEKGKYVELRCDPISGHTALYWYRQSLGQGPEFLIYFQGTGAADDSGLPNDRFFAVRPEGSVSTLKIQRTERGDSAVYLCASSLMRGRQETQYFGPGTRLLVL.

This clonotype was observed many times. The rearrangement uses TRBV7-9 and TRBJ1-2; D is undetermined. Germline-derived CDR1 and CDR2 are SEHNR and FQNEAQ (reference sequence). This CDR3 region has 14 residues. The germline V and J ends were trimmed by 1 base and 3 bases, with 9 bases remaining between them. DNA for the CDR3: TGTGCCAGCAGCTTAGGGTTAAATGACTATGGCTACACCTTC. This encodes CASSLGLNDYGYTF. Full variable domain (rest looked up from reference TRBV7-9 and TRBJ1-2): DTGVSQNPRHKITKRGQNVTFRCDPISEHNRLYWYRQTLGQGPEFLTYFQNEAQLEKSRLLSDRFSAERPKGSFSTLEIQRTEQGDSAMYLCASSLGLNDYGYTFGSGTRLTVV.

There are a few counts of this clonotype. This chain connects TRBV5-4 to TRBJ1-1; 7 positions match TRBD1. The V gene end was trimmed by 4 bases and the J gene end by 1 base; junction bases not matched to a gene: 7. CDR1 and CDR2 (germline): SGHNT, YYREEE (reference sequence). This CDR3 has 15 residues. Here the CDR3 DNA reads TGTGCCAGCAGCCCGCAACAGGGGAAGAACACTGAAGCTTTCTTT. Translation gives CASSPQQGKNTEAFF.

In this sample, this clonotype turned up a few times. The chain links TRBV4-1 to TRBJ2-1; 8 bases line up with TRBD1. The CDR3 length is 16 residues. CDR1 is MGHRA and CDR2 is YSYEKL in the germline V gene. The ends lost 0 bases at V and 9 bases at J; junction bases unmatched: 10. Here the CDR3 reads CASSQDHRTGLSEQFF. In nucleotides, the CDR3 is TGCGCCAGCAGCCAAGATCACCGGACAGGGTTGAGTGAGCAGTTCTTC.

Many counts were recorded for this clonotype. The V and J genes are TRBV7-3 and TRBJ2-1; D gene ambiguous. This CDR3 comprises 14 residues. Germline V gene sequence: CDR1 SGHTA, CDR2 FQGTGA. Trimming removed 4 bases at V and 9 bases at J, with 16 bases between. The CDR3 DNA reads TGTGCCAGCAGCTCCTCCCCCAACTCGCGTGAGCAGTTCTTC. Translating it yields CASSSSPNSREQFF.

V usage is TRBV6-5 and J usage is TRBJ1-2; D is unresolved. The germline V gene encodes CDR1 MNHEY and CDR2 SVGAGI. V was cut by 5 bases and J by 11 bases, with 21 bases left in between. The CDR3 has 14 residues. The CDR3 protein is CASSRDGRDTVYTF. Written as DNA, the CDR3 is TGTGCCAGCAGTAGAGACGGACGGGATACTGTTTACACCTTC.

Only a few counts were recorded for this clonotype. V and J are TRBV2 and TRBJ2-3; 8 bases are a match to TRBD2. Germline V gene sequence: CDR1 SNHLY, CDR2 FYNNEI. V gave up 8 bases and J gave up 5 bases; unmatched junction bases: 9. This CDR3 is 14 amino acids long. In DNA, the CDR3 is TGTGCCAGCGTCGGGACTAGGGGCCTAGATACGCAGTATTTT. Amino acid sequence: CASVGTRGLDTQYF.

This clonotype was seen at least ten times. The chain employs TRBV19 and TRBJ2-1, with 14 positions matching TRBD2. Germline assignment: CDR1 LNHDA and CDR2 SQIVND (reference sequence). The J segment lost 4 bases and the V segment lost 7 bases, leaving 6 bases of the junction unmatched. The CDR3 has 16 amino acids. DNA of the CDR3: TGTGCCAGTATAGGGACTAGCGGGGGAATATACAATGAGCAGTTCTTC. Protein: CASIGTSGGIYNEQFF. Full variable domain (outside the CDR3, taken from reference TRBV19 and TRBJ2-1): DGGITQSPKYLFRKEGQNVTLSCEQNLNHDAMYWYRQDPGQGLRLIYYSQIVNDFQKGDIAEGYSVSREKKESFPLTVTSAQKNPTAFYLCASIGTSGGIYNEQFFGPGTRLTVL.

The sample holds many counts of this clonotype. The chain joins TRBV20-1 to TRBJ1-2; D is ambiguous. V shed 3 bases and J shed 0 bases, with 8 bases lying between them. Germline-derived CDR1 and CDR2 are DFQATT and SNEGSKA (reference sequence). There are 13 residues in the CDR3. CDR3 loop: CSASKTSNYGYTF. DNA for the CDR3: TGCAGTGCTAGCAAAACTTCTAACTATGGCTACACCTTC.

A word on this clonotype: This clone may be a read error of a much larger clone one base away. The genes are TRBV25-1 and TRBJ2-7; D remains unclear. CDR1 is MGHDK, CDR2 SYGVNS, per germline. Trimming shortened V by 10 bases and J by 4 bases, and 11 bases separated the two germline ends. The CDR3 spans 11 residues. The CDR3 DNA sequence: TGTGCCACCTCGACGGTGTACGAGCAGTACTTC. Encoded protein: CATSTVYEQYF.

As concerns this clonotype: A read error may be the cause here, since a much bigger clone is one base away. The CDR3 protein is CVSSEGGKQREAFF. The CDR3 nucleotides read TGTGTCAGCAGTGAAGGCGGGAAACAGCGAGAAGCTTTCTTT. The J gene is TRBJ1-1, the V gene TRBV6-4; D call uncertain. The germline V gene has CDR1 MRHNA and CDR2 SNTAGT. This CDR3 is 14 amino acids long.

This clonotype has a count of ten or more. The chain couples TRBV20-1 to TRBJ2-1, with D perhaps being TRBD1 or TRBD2 (7 bases each). This CDR3 contains 16 residues. V was cut by 6 bases and J by 5 bases, with 23 bases left in between. Germline V gene lookup returns CDR1 DFQATT and CDR2 SNEGSKA (reference sequence). DNA of the CDR3: TGCAGTGCCCCCCCCGCAGGGGGGGGCCTTCACAATGAGCAGTTCTTC. As protein: CSAPPAGGGLHNEQFF.

This clonotype has ten or more counts. The chain employs TRBV28 and TRBJ2-1, with 7 bases matching TRBD1. The germline V gene encodes CDR1 MDHEN and CDR2 SYDVKM. The CDR3 is made up of 17 amino acids. J gave up 8 bases and V 4 bases, and 17 bases lay outside the gene matches. The CDR3 sequence is CASSSSRTGGGSDEQFF. The CDR3 DNA is TGTGCCAGCAGTTCCTCCCGGACAGGTGGGGGTTCGGATGAGCAGTTCTTC.

This clonotype was seen at least ten times. The genes are TRBV7-3 and TRBJ2-3; 8 bases agree with TRBD2. The J segment lost 4 bases and the V segment lost 1 base, leaving 10 bases of the junction unmatched. The CDR3 totals 17 residues. Germline CDR1 and CDR2: SGHTA and FQGTGA. CDR3: CASSLNVLAGTADTQYF. The DNA of the CDR3 is TGTGCCAGCAGCTTAAATGTATTAGCGGGGACGGCAGATACGCAGTATTTT.

This clonotype was counted ten times or more. The CDR3 nucleotides are TGTGCCATCGGAGACAGGGGCCGCCTTAACTATGGCTACACCTTC. Its protein is CAIGDRGRLNYGYTF. The rearrangement links TRBV10-3 to TRBJ1-2; TRBD1 matches at 8 bases. The V and J ends lost 8 bases and 1 base, in that order; junction bases with no gene match: 9. The germline V gene has CDR1 ENHRY and CDR2 SYGVKD. The CDR3 sequence is 15 residues long.

This clonotype showed up many times. The chain links TRBV7-8 to TRBJ1-3; unclear D gene. This CDR3 is built from 17 residues. Trimming left V 2 bases short and J 2 bases short, with 16 bases between. CDR1 is SGHVS, CDR2 FQNEAQ, per germline. As DNA, the CDR3 is TGTGCCAGCAGCTTATCGCCCGACCTAAAGGCTGGAAACACCATATATTTT. This gives the protein CASSLSPDLKAGNTIYF.

V usage is TRBV7-2 and J usage is TRBJ2-3; 9 bases fit TRBD1. The CDR3 length is 16 residues. The J segment lost 4 bases and the V segment lost 5 bases, leaving 10 bases of the junction unmatched. The V gene's germline CDR1 is SGHTA and CDR2 FQGNSA. The CDR3 loop reads CASSTYRGRGADTQYF. CDR3 coding DNA: TGTGCCAGCAGCACATACAGGGGGCGCGGTGCAGATACGCAGTATTTT.

This clonotype was seen ten or more times. V gene TRBV6-6 combines with J gene TRBJ2-3; TRBD1 aligns across 10 bases. The trim removed 6 bases at V and 3 bases at J, leaving 9 bases unmatched. This CDR3 region has 16 residues. Germline V gene data show CDR1 as MNHNY and CDR2 as SVGAGI (reference sequence). The CDR3 protein is CASSDRGPRRTDTQYF. The CDR3 DNA sequence: TGTGCCAGCAGCGACAGGGGGCCAAGAAGAACAGATACGCAGTATTTT.

This clonotype was seen repeatedly, ten times or more. This chain uses TRBV2 with TRBJ1-4; D unclear. V was clipped by 9 bases and J by 0 bases, with 8 bases between them. Germline V lookup: CDR1 SNHLY, CDR2 FYNNEI. This CDR3 is built from 13 residues. CDR3 sequence: CASNKATNEKLFF. The CDR3 nucleotides are TGTGCCAGTAACAAAGCAACTAATGAAAAACTGTTTTTT. The full variable domain, in which reference TRBV2 and TRBJ1-4 provide the parts outside the CDR3, is EPEVTQTPSHQVTQMGQEVILRCVPISNHLYFYWYRQILGQKVEFLVSFYNNEISEKSEIFDDQFSVERPDGSNFTLKIRSTKLEDSAMYFCASNKATNEKLFFGSGTQLSVL.

This clonotype came up many times. The genes are TRBV20-1 and TRBJ2-3; D ambiguous. V was clipped by 6 bases and J by 5 bases, with 9 bases between them. The length of the CDR3 is 11 residues. Germline V gene lookup returns CDR1 DFQATT and CDR2 SNEGSKA (reference sequence). The CDR3 DNA reads as TGCAGTGCCCCGACGGTAGATACGCAGTATTTT. Residues: CSAPTVDTQYF.

The sample holds many counts of this clonotype. The chain employs TRBV4-2 and TRBJ2-3; TRBD2 matches 14 bases. The length of the CDR3 is 18 residues. CDR1 is LGHNA and CDR2 is YNFKEQ in the germline V gene. V was pared by 1 base and J by 2 bases, with 5 bases of the junction left unmatched. In DNA form, the CDR3 reads TGTGCCAGCAGCCAAGGGGGACTAGCGGGGGTTTCCACAGATACGCAGTATTTT. Its protein product is CASSQGGLAGVSTDTQYF.